Detailed here is one T cell receptor beta chain. Antigen specificity is unknown. The data are from a study of OX40 agonist ivuxolimab in advanced cancers. Study details: The patients got ivuxolimab, which is an agonistic anti-OX40 (CD134) antibody.

This table comes from immunoSEQ multiplex PCR, and its TCRdb copy is limited to in-frame clones, with some not included. The top ten hold more than 0.85% of the sample, which has more than 65,000 clones, 88% seen once. Systemic immunosuppression or autoimmune disease history was grounds to exclude patients. The CDR3 loop spans 16 amino acids. The V end lost 6 bases, the J end lost 0 bases, and 18 bases lay between the germline ends. CDR1 is SGHRS, CDR2 YFSETQ, per germline. Study-level results: CD8+ T cells were the subset that, on average, had more expanded clones than CD4+.

The clonotype comes from an adult with an advanced solid tumor such as melanoma, head and neck, liver or kidney cancer. The sample in question was CD4+ or CD8+ T cells sorted from blood, obtained in a trial of the OX40 agonist ivuxolimab. The chain is built from TRBV5-1 and TRBJ1-1; TRBD1 might be the D (5 bases). CDR3 coding DNA: TGCGCCAGCACCCGAGCGGGGCAGGGTATGAACACTGAAGCTTTCTTT. Translated: CASTRAGQGMNTEAFF. The whole variable domain, remainder taken from reference TRBV5-1 and TRBJ1-1, is KAGVTQTPRYLIKTRGQQVTLSCSPISGHRSVSWYQQTPGQGLQFLFEYFSETQRNKGNFPGRFSGRQFSNSRSEMNVSTLELGDSALYLCASTRAGQGMNTEAFFGQGTRLTVV.